The 17 T cell receptor beta chains in this list originate from one sample, sequenced in a study of blood T cell repertoires in COVID-19. Profiled with immunoSEQ multiplex PCR; TCRdb holds only in-frame clones, not every one. The profile shows around 250,000 clones, 86% of them singletons. Source material: peripheral blood. All receptors derive from a man between 60 and 75 years old with acute or convalescent COVID-19.

The chain joins TRBV19 to TRBJ1-5; 10 bases line up with TRBD1. The J segment lost 1 base and the V segment lost 6 bases, leaving 12 bases of the junction unmatched. The germline V gene has CDR1 LNHDA and CDR2 SQIVND (reference sequence). This CDR3 spans 18 amino acids. The CDR3: CASRSLLDRGISNQPQHF. CDR3 DNA sequence: TGTGCCAGTAGGTCCCTCCTGGACAGGGGGATAAGCAATCAGCCCCAGCATTTT.

CDR3 nucleotides: TGTGCCAGCACACTGGCGGGAGAGGGCACAGATACGCAGTATTTT. Protein: CASTLAGEGTDTQYF. This chain connects TRBV4-2 to TRBJ2-3; 7 positions match TRBD2. J lost 1 base, V lost 7 bases, and 8 bases had no gene match. The germline gives CDR1 LGHNA, CDR2 YNFKEQ. The CDR3 has 15 amino acids.

This sequence joins TRBV27 and TRBJ2-2; a weak D match, TRBD2 (6 bases). This CDR3 is built from 16 residues. The V and J ends lost 3 bases and 0 bases respectively, with 11 bases between them. Germline assignment: CDR1 MNHEY and CDR2 SMNVEV (reference sequence). This chain's CDR3 is CASSFASASNTGELFF. In DNA, the CDR3 is TGTGCCAGCAGTTTCGCTAGCGCCTCGAACACCGGGGAGCTGTTTTTT.

The CDR3 region is CASSLSGQGTQYF. CDR3 sequence (DNA): TGTGCCAGCAGTTTATCGGGACAGGGAACGCAGTATTTT. The V and J genes are TRBV27 and TRBJ2-3, with TRBD1 identical over 9 bases. CDR1 and CDR2 from the germline V gene are MNHEY and SMNVEV (reference sequence). There are 13 residues in the CDR3. V was pared by 0 bases and J by 9 bases, with 1 base of the junction left unmatched.

This chain links TRBV29-1 with TRBJ1-5, with 8 nucleotides matching TRBD1. CDR3 size: 14 residues. Germline V lookup: CDR1 SQVTM, CDR2 ANQGSEA. The V gene end was trimmed by 7 bases and the J gene end by 2 bases; junction bases not matched to a gene: 7. The CDR3 loop is CSASTDRGNQPQHF. The CDR3 DNA follows: TGCAGCGCATCAACGGACAGGGGCAATCAGCCCCAGCATTTT. The variable domain in full, with the rest retrieved from reference TRBV29-1 and TRBJ1-5, is SAVISQKPSRDICQRGTSLTIQCQVDSQVTMMFWYRQQPGQSLTLIATANQGSEATYESGFVIDKFPISRPNLTFSTLTVSNMSPEDSSIYLCSASTDRGNQPQHFGDGTRLSIL.

The chain combines TRBV11-3 with TRBJ2-5; 8 bases are shared with TRBD1. V lost 1 base to trimming and J lost 5 bases; unmatched junction nucleotides: 3. In germline, CDR1 is SGHNT, CDR2 YENEEA. CDR3 length equals 14 residues. CDR3 in DNA: TGTGCCAGCAGCTTAGGGACAGGGTTGGAGACCCAGTACTTC. It is translated as CASSLGTGLETQYF. The full variable domain, with the rest looked up from reference TRBV11-3 and TRBJ2-5, is EAGVVQSPRYKIIEKKQPVAFWCNPISGHNTLYWYLQNLGQGPELLIRYENEEAVDDSQLPKDRFSAERLKGVDSTLKIQPAELGDSAVYLCASSLGTGLETQYFGPGTRLLVL.

The chain uses TRBV10-3 and TRBJ2-2; D perhaps matches TRBD1 (5 bases). Trimming cost V 2 bases and J 7 bases, with 17 bases left between them. Germline V gives CDR1 ENHRY, CDR2 SYGVKD. The length of the CDR3 is 16 residues. The CDR3 protein is CAISETTTESIGELFF. The CDR3 DNA follows: TGTGCCATCAGTGAGACAACGACAGAGTCGATCGGGGAGCTGTTTTTT.

The chain has TRBV30 and TRBJ1-5, with 8 bases lining up with TRBD1. Unmatched junction bases numbered 7, after V lost 1 base and J lost 5 bases. This CDR3 spans 15 amino acids. CDR1 is GTSNPN and CDR2 is SVGIG in the germline V gene (reference sequence). CDR3 residues: CAWSARQGLYQPQHF. CDR3 sequence (DNA): TGTGCCTGGAGTGCCCGACAGGGGCTATATCAGCCCCAGCATTTT.

This clone was seen a single time. The chain links TRBV30 to TRBJ2-1; TRBD1 might be the D (7 bases). CDR3 size: 17 residues. V was clipped by 2 bases and J by 1 base, with 18 bases between them. Germline values: CDR1 GTSNPN, CDR2 SVGIG (reference sequence). The CDR3 sequence is CAWSLSEQGGSYNEQFF. The DNA of the CDR3 is TGTGCCTGGAGTTTAAGCGAGCAGGGGGGTTCCTACAATGAGCAGTTCTTC.

This rearrangement joins TRBV28 to TRBJ1-1; D unclear. The CDR3 length is 12 residues. Germline CDR1 is MDHEN and CDR2 is SYDVKM. Trimming left V 8 bases short and J 4 bases short, with 11 bases between. CDR3 in DNA: TGTGCCAGCCAGTCTAGTCTCACTGAAGCTTTCTTT. Its protein product is CASQSSLTEAFF.

The CDR3 protein is CAISEPGYGYTF. The CDR3 DNA reads as TGTGCCATCAGTGAGCCAGGCTATGGCTACACCTTC. The rearrangement joins TRBV10-3 to TRBJ1-2, with D unclear. Germline CDR1 is ENHRY and CDR2 is SYGVKD. This CDR3 is 12 amino acids long. Trimming cost V 2 bases and J 4 bases, with 5 bases left between them.

The rearrangement links TRBV11-2 to TRBJ2-3; TRBD2 agrees at 7 bases. The CDR3 runs to 13 residues. The V gene's germline CDR1 is SGHAT and CDR2 FQNNGV. Unmatched junction bases numbered 7, after V lost 5 bases and J lost 8 bases. The CDR3 spells CASSPQTSSTQYF. The CDR3 coding sequence is TGTGCCAGCAGCCCCCAGACTAGCTCTACGCAGTATTTT.

V is TRBV3-1 (or the pseudogene TRBV3-2) and J is TRBJ2-7; perhaps TRBD2 as D (5 bases). The CDR3 sequence is 11 residues long. Germline assignment: CDR1 LGHDT and CDR2 YNNKEL (reference sequence). The V gene lost 3 bases and the J gene lost 7 bases, with 7 bases spanning the gap. CDR3 DNA: TGTGCCAGCAGCCATAGGAGGGAGCAGTACTTC. Amino acid sequence: CASSHRREQYF.

The chain links TRBV28 to TRBJ1-2; the D gene is possibly TRBD1 (5 bases). CDR3 length equals 16 residues. The V and J ends lost 5 bases and 4 bases respectively, with 20 bases between them. Germline V CDR1 and CDR2: MDHEN, SYDVKM. CDR3 amino acids: CASSPGGTTNTYGYTF. The CDR3 bases are TGTGCCAGCAGTCCAGGCGGGACTACAAACACCTATGGCTACACCTTC.

The V and J genes are TRBV19 and TRBJ2-1; 9 bases are shared with TRBD1. Looked up from germline, CDR1 is LNHDA and CDR2 is SQIVND (reference sequence). Trimming took 3 bases from V and 4 from J; bases not matched to a gene: 4. This CDR3 has 15 residues. CDR3 nucleotides: TGTGCCAGTAGTATGGAACAGGGGGCGTACAATGAGCAGTTCTTC. Residues: CASSMEQGAYNEQFF.

The chain couples TRBV19 to TRBJ2-3, with TRBD2 identical over 11 bases. Germline values: CDR1 LNHDA, CDR2 SQIVND (reference sequence). Unmatched junction bases numbered 3, after V lost 5 bases and J lost 5 bases. There are 14 residues in the CDR3. The CDR3 coding sequence is TGTGCCAGTAGTCTTGGACTAGCGGGAGATACGCAGTATTTT. Translating gives CASSLGLAGDTQYF.

The genes are TRBV9 and TRBJ2-5; 8 positions match TRBD2. Germline assignment: CDR1 SGDLS and CDR2 YYNGEE. The J segment lost 5 bases and the V segment lost 2 bases, leaving 5 bases of the junction unmatched. The CDR3 sequence is 14 residues long. CDR3 loop: CASSVEAGAETQYF. The CDR3 coding sequence is TGTGCCAGCAGCGTGGAAGCGGGAGCTGAGACCCAGTACTTC.